Below are 22 T cell receptor beta chains sequenced from a single sample in a study of molecular identifiers for immune sequencing clone quantification. TCRdb independently ran MiXCR on the PCR reads; one entry per CDR3 protein. The sample includes 460,000 or so distinct CDR3 sequences, roughly a fifth of them seen just once. Sequencing was carried out using naive CD8+ T cells from blood, with Jurkat cell RNA spiked in. Subset indicated: FACS-sorted CD8+CD4-CCR7+CD45RA+ naive T cells. All receptors derive from a human donor in good health. Some libraries in this study had Jurkat cell RNA spiked in.

This clonotype has ten or more counts. The V call is TRBV7-9, the J call TRBJ1-1, with 12 nucleotides matching TRBD1. CDR3 length equals 16 residues. Germline lookup yields CDR1 SEHNR and CDR2 FQNEAQ (reference sequence). The V gene end was trimmed by 4 bases and the J gene end by 0 bases; junction bases not matched to a gene: 3. The CDR3, as DNA: TGTGCCAGCAGCTCCGGGACAGGGGGCCTGAACACTGAAGCTTTCTTT. Translated: CASSSGTGGLNTEAFF. Supplemented by reference TRBV7-9 and TRBJ1-1, the full variable domain reads DTGVSQNPRHKITKRGQNVTFRCDPISEHNRLYWYRQTLGQGPEFLTYFQNEAQLEKSRLLSDRFSAERPKGSFSTLEIQRTEQGDSAMYLCASSSGTGGLNTEAFFGQGTRLTVV.

This clonotype was counted ten times or more. The chain links TRBV7-2 to TRBJ2-6; no definite D call. The CDR3 consists of 13 residues. V shed 3 bases and J shed 3 bases, with 3 bases lying between them. The germline V gene has CDR1 SGHTA and CDR2 FQGNSA. CDR3 protein: CASSFLGANVLTF. DNA for the CDR3: TGTGCCAGCAGCTTTCTTGGGGCCAACGTCCTGACTTTC.

A word on this clonotype: Given the absence of the conserved phenylalanine or tryptophan at the CDR3 end, a read error is likely. V is TRBV15 and J is TRBJ2-7, with D possibly being TRBD1 (6 bases). The germline V and J ends were trimmed by 6 bases and 2 bases, with 17 bases remaining between them. The germline gives CDR1 LNHNV, CDR2 YYDKDF (reference sequence). The CDR3 consists of 15 residues. The CDR3 nucleotides are TGTGCCACCAGGAAAGACAGGTCGCACGCCTACGAGCAGTACCTC. Protein: CATRKDRSHAYEQYL.

The chain is built from TRBV5-1 and TRBJ2-7; D remains unclear. The CDR3 spans 14 residues. Germline CDR1 and CDR2: SGHRS and YFSETQ. The V and J ends lost 2 bases and 5 bases respectively, with 14 bases between them. CDR3: CASSFLNSLDEQYF. In DNA, the CDR3 is TGCGCCAGCAGCTTCCTCAACAGTCTCGACGAGCAGTACTTC.

This clonotype was observed at least ten times. The chain recombines TRBV29-1 with TRBJ1-1; no definite D call. CDR1 is SQVTM and CDR2 is ANQGSEA in the germline V gene. This CDR3 region has 14 residues. Trimming removed 0 bases from V and 9 bases from J, with 17 bases in between. The CDR3 here is CSVEDPEDVSKAFF. DNA of the CDR3: TGCAGCGTTGAAGATCCCGAGGACGTAAGTAAAGCTTTCTTT.

This clonotype was counted ten times or more. The J gene is TRBJ1-2, the V gene TRBV9; D is unclear. CDR1 and CDR2 (germline): SGDLS, YYNGEE. CDR3 length equals 14 residues. V was pared by 6 bases and J by 2 bases, with 14 bases between. As DNA, the CDR3 is TGTGCCAGCACCCCACCAAGCCCGAACTATGGCTACACCTTC. This encodes CASTPPSPNYGYTF.

Only a few counts were recorded for this clonotype. This rearrangement joins TRBV11-2 to TRBJ2-1; 9 bases agree with TRBD2. CDR3 length: 16 amino acids. CDR1 SGHAT and CDR2 FQNNGV come from the germline V gene. V dropped 1 base and J dropped 6; count of bases not matched to a gene: 7. CDR3 DNA sequence: TGTGCCAGCAGCTTAGGACTAGCGGTGACCGTCAATGAGCAGTTCTTC. Translated, it gives CASSLGLAVTVNEQFF. Full variable domain (rest looked up from reference TRBV11-2 and TRBJ2-1): EAGVAQSPRYKIIEKRQSVAFWCNPISGHATLYWYQQILGQGPKLLIQFQNNGVVDDSQLPKDRFSAERLKGVDSTLKIQPAKLEDSAVYLCASSLGLAVTVNEQFFGPGTRLTVL.

About this clonotype: Given a much more abundant clone one base away, this may be a read error. This chain links TRBV4-1 with TRBJ2-3; TRBD1 might be the D (6 bases). CDR1 and CDR2 from the germline V gene are MGHRA and YSYEKL. This CDR3 has 12 amino acids. CDR3 nucleotide sequence: TGCACCAGCAGCCAGGGGATGGATACGCAGTATTTT. It codes for CTSSQGMDTQYF.

This clonotype was seen many times. The chain links TRBV3-1 to TRBJ2-7; D gene unclear. Germline V gene lookup returns CDR1 LGHDT and CDR2 YNNKEL (reference sequence). Trimming stripped 1 base from V and 5 bases from J, with 9 bases between. This CDR3 region has 13 residues. CDR3 DNA: TGTGCCAGCAGCCAAGCGCCCGGCAACGAGCAGTACTTC. Translated, it gives CASSQAPGNEQYF.

The sample holds many counts of this clonotype. The chain uses TRBV28 and TRBJ1-4; 7 bases agree with TRBD1. Trimming cost V 8 bases and J 6 bases; bases outside gene matches: 6. The CDR3 runs 13 residues. CDR1 and CDR2 from the germline V gene are MDHEN and SYDVKM. For the CDR3, the DNA is TGTGCCAGCTCCGACAGGGTTGATGAAAAACTGTTTTTT. Protein sequence: CASSDRVDEKLFF.

This chain links TRBV27 with TRBJ2-3, with D maybe TRBD2 (5 bases). Trimming removed 5 bases at V and 1 base at J, with 13 bases between. The CDR3 loop spans 15 amino acids. The V gene's germline CDR1 is MNHEY and CDR2 SMNVEV (reference sequence). The CDR3 nucleotides are TGTGCCAGCAGTCTGTTAGCGTTTGGCACAGATACGCAGTATTTT. Protein product: CASSLLAFGTDTQYF.

The V and J genes are TRBV10-3 and TRBJ2-3; the D is unclear. The CDR3 consists of 16 residues. The germline V gene encodes CDR1 ENHRY and CDR2 SYGVKD. V dropped 3 bases and J dropped 2 bases, with 15 bases sitting between them. The CDR3 DNA follows: TGTGCCATCAGTGAAGTGGCGGCCAGACCCACAGATACGCAGTATTTT. This encodes CAISEVAARPTDTQYF.

Ten or more counts support this clonotype. V and J are TRBV5-1 and TRBJ2-3; 7 nucleotides agree with TRBD2. CDR1 SGHRS and CDR2 YFSETQ come from the germline V gene. The CDR3 is made up of 15 amino acids. Trimming removed 1 base from V and 2 bases from J; junction bases left unmatched: 4. In DNA form, the CDR3 reads TGCGCCAGCAGCTTGAGCGGGGCCTTCACAGATACGCAGTATTTT. Its protein product is CASSLSGAFTDTQYF.

To note about this clonotype: A read error may explain this, as a much larger clone is one base away. V is TRBV2 and J is TRBJ2-7, with D possibly being TRBD1 (6 bases). CDR1 is SNHLY and CDR2 is FYNNEI in the germline V gene. This CDR3 has 15 residues. CDR3: CTSREQGSVLGEQYF. In DNA, the CDR3 is TGTACCAGCAGAGAACAGGGCTCGGTTCTGGGCGAGCAGTACTTC.

This clonotype showed up many times. This chain joins TRBV3-1 and TRBJ2-3; D tentatively reads TRBD1 or TRBD2 (5 bases each). This CDR3 is built from 15 residues. V gave up 0 bases and J gave up 4 bases, with 11 bases separating them. Germline V lookup: CDR1 LGHDT, CDR2 YNNKEL (reference sequence). As DNA, the CDR3 is TGTGCCAGCAGCCAAGATCGGCCGGGGCCAGATACGCAGTATTTT. Translating it yields CASSQDRPGPDTQYF.

In its sample, this clonotype was seen a few times. CDR3: CASGTGGLTEAFF. The DNA of the CDR3 is TGTGCCAGCGGGACAGGGGGCCTCACTGAAGCTTTCTTT. The J gene is TRBJ1-1, the V gene TRBV27; the match to TRBD1 covers 12 bases. Per germline, CDR1 MNHEY and CDR2 SMNVEV (reference sequence). The CDR3 is 13 residues long. The ends lost 8 bases at V and 4 bases at J; junction bases unmatched: 2.

V gene TRBV6-5 combines with J gene TRBJ1-1, with D tentatively TRBD1 (5 bases). V was shortened by 5 bases and J by 5 bases, with 12 bases between the two germline ends. This CDR3 region has 13 residues. The germline gives CDR1 MNHEY, CDR2 SVGAGI. The CDR3 nucleotides read TGTGCCAGCAGTCGGGCAGGGAGGACTGAAGCTTTCTTT. Protein product: CASSRAGRTEAFF.

The chain has TRBV6-2 or TRBV6-3 and TRBJ2-3, with TRBD2 matching over 8 bases. After removal of 5 bases from V and 4 bases from J, the junction contained 14 bases not matched to a gene. The CDR3 loop spans 17 amino acids. Per the germline V gene, CDR1 is MNHEY and CDR2 is SVGEGT. The CDR3 DNA reads as TGTGCCAGCAGTCAGACAACTAGCGGAATTAGCGCAGATACGCAGTATTTT. Translation: CASSQTTSGISADTQYF.

The V gene is TRBV6-1, the J gene TRBJ2-7, with unresolved D. Germline CDR1 is MNHNS and CDR2 is SASEGT. Deletions cut 0 bases from V and 2 bases from J, with 14 bases between. The CDR3 consists of 16 residues. In nucleotides, the CDR3 is TGTGCCAGCAGTGAAGCGATGCCGTCCGCCCCCTACGAGCAGTACTTC. This encodes CASSEAMPSAPYEQYF.

This chain links TRBV20-1 with TRBJ1-5; D might be TRBD1 (5 bases). CDR1 and CDR2 (germline): DFQATT, SNEGSKA (reference sequence). CDR3 length: 15 residues. V shed 1 base and J shed 6 bases, with 16 bases lying between them. The CDR3 nucleotides are TGCAGTGCTAGAGGAGGCAGGGAGACCGGTCAGCCCCAGCATTTT. This codes for CSARGGRETGQPQHF.

This clonotype was seen many times. The chain joins TRBV7-2 to TRBJ2-7; D unresolved. From germline, CDR1 is SGHTA and CDR2 FQGNSA. The V gene lost 5 bases and the J gene lost 2 bases, with 13 bases spanning the gap. This CDR3 has 14 residues. CDR3 coding DNA: TGTGCCAGCAGCGAACCATGGCGCCCCTACGAGCAGTACTTC. Translated, it gives CASSEPWRPYEQYF.

Concerning this clonotype: One base away lies a much larger clone, so this may be a sequencing read error. CDR3 coding DNA: TGTGCCAGTATTCAGGGGTTTGCCGGGGAGCTGTTTTTT. The encoded protein is CASIQGFAGELFF. The chain is built from TRBV19 and TRBJ2-2; TRBD1 might be the D (6 bases). CDR1 and CDR2 (germline): LNHDA, SQIVND (reference sequence). Trimming shortened V by 7 bases and J by 6 bases, and 12 bases separated the two germline ends. This CDR3 spans 13 amino acids.